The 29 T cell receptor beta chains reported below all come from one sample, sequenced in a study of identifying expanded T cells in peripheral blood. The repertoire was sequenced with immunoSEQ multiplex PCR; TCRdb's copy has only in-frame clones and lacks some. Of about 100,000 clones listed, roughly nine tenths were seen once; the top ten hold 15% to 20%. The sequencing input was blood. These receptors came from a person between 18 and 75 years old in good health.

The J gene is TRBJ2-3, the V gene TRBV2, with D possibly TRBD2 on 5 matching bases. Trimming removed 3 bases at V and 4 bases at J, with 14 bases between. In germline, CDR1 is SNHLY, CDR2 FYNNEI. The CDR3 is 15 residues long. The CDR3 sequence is CASSDKRPMADTQYF. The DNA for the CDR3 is TGTGCCAGCAGTGACAAGCGGCCCATGGCAGATACGCAGTATTTT. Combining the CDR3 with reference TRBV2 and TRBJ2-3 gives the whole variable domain EPEVTQTPSHQVTQMGQEVILRCVPISNHLYFYWYRQILGQKVEFLVSFYNNEISEKSEIFDDQFSVERPDGSNFTLKIRSTKLEDSAMYFCASSDKRPMADTQYFGPGTRLTVL.

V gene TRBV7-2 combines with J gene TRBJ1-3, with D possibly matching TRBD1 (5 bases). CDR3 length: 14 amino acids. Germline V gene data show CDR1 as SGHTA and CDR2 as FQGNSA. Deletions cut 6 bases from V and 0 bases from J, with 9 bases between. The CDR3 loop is CASSGASSGNTIYF. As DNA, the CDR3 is TGTGCCAGCAGTGGGGCCTCCTCTGGAAACACCATATATTTT. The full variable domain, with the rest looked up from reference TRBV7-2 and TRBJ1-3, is GAGVSQSPSNKVTEKGKDVELRCDPISGHTALYWYRQSLGQGLEFLIYFQGNSAPDKSGLPSDRFSAERTGGSVSTLTIQRTQQEDSAVYLCASSGASSGNTIYFGEGSWLTVV.

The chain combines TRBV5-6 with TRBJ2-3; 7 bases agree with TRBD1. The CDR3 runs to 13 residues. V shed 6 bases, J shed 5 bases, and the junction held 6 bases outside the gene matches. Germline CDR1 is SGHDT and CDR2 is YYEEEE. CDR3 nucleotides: TGTGCCAGCACCCCGGGACAGTTAGATACGCAGTATTTT. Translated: CASTPGQLDTQYF.

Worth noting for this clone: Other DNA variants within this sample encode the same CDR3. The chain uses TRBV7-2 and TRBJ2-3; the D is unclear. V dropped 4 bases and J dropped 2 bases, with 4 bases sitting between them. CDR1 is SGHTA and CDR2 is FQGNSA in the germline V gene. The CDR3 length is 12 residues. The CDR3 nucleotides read TGTGCCAGCAGCTCGTACACAGATACGCAGTATTTT. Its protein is CASSSYTDTQYF.

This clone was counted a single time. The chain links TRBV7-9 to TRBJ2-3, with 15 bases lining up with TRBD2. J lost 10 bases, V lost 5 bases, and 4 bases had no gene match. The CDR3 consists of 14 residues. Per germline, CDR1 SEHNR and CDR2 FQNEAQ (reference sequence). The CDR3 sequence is CASSRTSGGASQYF. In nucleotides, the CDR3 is TGTGCCAGCAGCCGGACTAGCGGGGGGGCTTCGCAGTATTTT. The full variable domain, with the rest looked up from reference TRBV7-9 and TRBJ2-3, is DTGVSQNPRHKITKRGQNVTFRCDPISEHNRLYWYRQTLGQGPEFLTYFQNEAQLEKSRLLSDRFSAERPKGSFSTLEIQRTEQGDSAMYLCASSRTSGGASQYFGPGTRLTVL.

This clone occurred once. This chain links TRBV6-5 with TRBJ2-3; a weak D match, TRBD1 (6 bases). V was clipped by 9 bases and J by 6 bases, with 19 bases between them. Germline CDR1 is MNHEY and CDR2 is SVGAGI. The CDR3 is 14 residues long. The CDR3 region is CASRAGATLDTQYF. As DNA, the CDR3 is TGTGCCAGTCGAGCAGGGGCTACGCTGGATACGCAGTATTTT.

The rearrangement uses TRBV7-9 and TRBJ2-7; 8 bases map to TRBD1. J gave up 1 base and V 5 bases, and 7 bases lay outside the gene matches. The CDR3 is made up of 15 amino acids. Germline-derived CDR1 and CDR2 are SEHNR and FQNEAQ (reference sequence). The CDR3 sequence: CASSPQGARSYEQYF. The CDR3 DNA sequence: TGTGCCAGCAGCCCCCAGGGGGCGCGGTCCTACGAGCAGTACTTC.

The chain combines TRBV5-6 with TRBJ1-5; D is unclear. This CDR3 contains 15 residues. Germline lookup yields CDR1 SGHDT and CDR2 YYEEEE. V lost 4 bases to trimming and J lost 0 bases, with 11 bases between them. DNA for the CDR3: TGTGCCAGCAGCCCTGGACGGATTAGCAATCAGCCCCAGCATTTT. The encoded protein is CASSPGRISNQPQHF.

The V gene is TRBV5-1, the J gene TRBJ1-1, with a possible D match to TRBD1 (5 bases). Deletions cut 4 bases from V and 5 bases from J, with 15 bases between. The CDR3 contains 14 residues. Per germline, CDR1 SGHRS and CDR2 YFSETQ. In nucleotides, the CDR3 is TGCGCCAGCAGCCCCGGGGGGAGTCGTACTGAAGCTTTCTTT. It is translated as CASSPGGSRTEAFF.

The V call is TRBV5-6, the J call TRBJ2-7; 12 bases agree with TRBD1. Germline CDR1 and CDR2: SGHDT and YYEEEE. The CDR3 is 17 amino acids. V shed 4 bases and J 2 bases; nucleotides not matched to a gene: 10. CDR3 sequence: CASSPGQGAPLPYEQYF. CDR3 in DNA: TGTGCCAGCAGCCCGGGACAGGGGGCACCCCTTCCCTACGAGCAGTACTTC.

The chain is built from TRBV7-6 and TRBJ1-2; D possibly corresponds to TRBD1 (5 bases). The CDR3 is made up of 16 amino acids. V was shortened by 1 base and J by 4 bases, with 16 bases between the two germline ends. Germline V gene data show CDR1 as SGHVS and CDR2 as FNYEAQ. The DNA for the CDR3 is TGTGCCAGCAGCTTAGAGTGCGGGGGAGGCGGCTATGGCTACACCTTC. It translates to CASSLECGGGGYGYTF.

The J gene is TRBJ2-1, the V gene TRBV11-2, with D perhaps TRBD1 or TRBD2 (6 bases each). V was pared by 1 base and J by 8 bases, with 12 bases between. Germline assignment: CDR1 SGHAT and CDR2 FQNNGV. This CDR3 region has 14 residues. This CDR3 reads CASSLVPGAYEQFF. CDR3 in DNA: TGTGCCAGCAGCTTAGTTCCGGGGGCTTATGAGCAGTTCTTC. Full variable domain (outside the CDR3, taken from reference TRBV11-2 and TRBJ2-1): EAGVAQSPRYKIIEKRQSVAFWCNPISGHATLYWYQQILGQGPKLLIQFQNNGVVDDSQLPKDRFSAERLKGVDSTLKIQPAKLEDSAVYLCASSLVPGAYEQFFGPGTRLTVL.

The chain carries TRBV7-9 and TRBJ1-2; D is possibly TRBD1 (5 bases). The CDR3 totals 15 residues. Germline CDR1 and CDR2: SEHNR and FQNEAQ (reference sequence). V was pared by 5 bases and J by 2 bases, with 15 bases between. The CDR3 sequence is CASSPSVGGNYGYTF. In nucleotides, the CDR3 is TGTGCCAGCAGCCCTAGCGTGGGGGGAAACTATGGCTACACCTTC.

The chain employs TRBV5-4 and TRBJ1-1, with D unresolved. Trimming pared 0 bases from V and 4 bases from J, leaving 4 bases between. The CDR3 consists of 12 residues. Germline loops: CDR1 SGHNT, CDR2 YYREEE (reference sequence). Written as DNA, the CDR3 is TGTGCCAGCAGCTTGGAGGGCACTGAAGCTTTCTTT. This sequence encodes CASSLEGTEAFF.

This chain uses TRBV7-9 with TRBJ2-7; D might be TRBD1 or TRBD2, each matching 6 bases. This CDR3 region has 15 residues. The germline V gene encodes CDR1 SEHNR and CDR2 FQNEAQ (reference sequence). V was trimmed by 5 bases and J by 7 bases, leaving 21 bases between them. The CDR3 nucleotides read TGTGCCAGCAGCCAAACCCTCAGCGGGCAGGGGGAGCAGTACTTC. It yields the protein CASSQTLSGQGEQYF.

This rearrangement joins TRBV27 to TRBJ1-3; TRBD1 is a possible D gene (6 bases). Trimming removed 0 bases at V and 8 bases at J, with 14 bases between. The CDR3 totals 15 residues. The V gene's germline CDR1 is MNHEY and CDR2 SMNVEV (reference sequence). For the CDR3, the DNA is TGTGCCAGCAGTTTATCGGGGGGGCGCATCGACACCATATATTTT. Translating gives CASSLSGGRIDTIYF.

CDR3 bases: TGCGCCAGCAGCCAAAGAAGTATAGGTCTGAACACTGAAGCTTTCTTT. This gives the protein CASSQRSIGLNTEAFF. The chain combines TRBV4-1 with TRBJ1-1; D call uncertain. V was shortened by 2 bases and J by 0 bases, with 13 bases between the two germline ends. The CDR3 totals 16 residues. Germline V CDR1 and CDR2: MGHRA, YSYEKL.

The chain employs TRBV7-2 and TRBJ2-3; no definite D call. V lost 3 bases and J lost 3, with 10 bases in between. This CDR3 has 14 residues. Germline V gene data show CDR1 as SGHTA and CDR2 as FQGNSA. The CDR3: CASSLGLATDTQYF. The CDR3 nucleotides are TGTGCCAGCAGCTTGGGTCTGGCTACAGATACGCAGTATTTT.

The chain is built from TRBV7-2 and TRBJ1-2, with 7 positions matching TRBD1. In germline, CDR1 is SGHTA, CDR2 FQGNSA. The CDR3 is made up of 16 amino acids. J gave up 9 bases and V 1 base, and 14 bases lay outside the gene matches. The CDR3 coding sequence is TGTGCCAGCAGCTTAGGGTTTCGCGACAGGGACGGGAGCTACACCTTC. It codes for CASSLGFRDRDGSYTF.

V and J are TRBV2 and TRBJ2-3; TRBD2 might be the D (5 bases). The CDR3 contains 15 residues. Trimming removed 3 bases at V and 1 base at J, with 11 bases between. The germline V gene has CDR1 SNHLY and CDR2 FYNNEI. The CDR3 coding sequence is TGTGCCAGCAGTGATCAAGCGGAACGCACAGATACGCAGTATTTT. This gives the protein CASSDQAERTDTQYF.

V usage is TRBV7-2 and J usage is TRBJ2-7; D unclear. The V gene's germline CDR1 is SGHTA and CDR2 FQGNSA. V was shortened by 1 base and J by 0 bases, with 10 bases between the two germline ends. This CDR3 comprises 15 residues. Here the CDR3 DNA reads TGTGCCAGCAGCTTAGTATCGGAGTACTCCTACGAGCAGTACTTC. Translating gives CASSLVSEYSYEQYF.

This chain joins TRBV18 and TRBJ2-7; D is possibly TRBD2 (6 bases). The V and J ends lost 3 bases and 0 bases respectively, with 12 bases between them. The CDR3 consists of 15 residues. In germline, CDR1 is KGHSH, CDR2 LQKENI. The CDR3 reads CASSPGGGHSYEQYF. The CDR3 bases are TGTGCCAGCTCACCGGGAGGTGGACACTCCTACGAGCAGTACTTC. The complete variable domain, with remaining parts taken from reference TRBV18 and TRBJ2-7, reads NAGVMQNPRHLVRRRGQEARLRCSPMKGHSHVYWYRQLPEEGLKFMVYLQKENIIDESGMPKERFSAEFPKEGPSILRIQQVVRGDSAAYFCASSPGGGHSYEQYFGPGTRLTVT.

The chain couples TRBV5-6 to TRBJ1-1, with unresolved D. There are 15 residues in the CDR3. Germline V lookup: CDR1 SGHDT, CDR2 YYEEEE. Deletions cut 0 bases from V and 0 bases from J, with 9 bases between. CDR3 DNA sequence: TGTGCCAGCAGCTTGGTCCATACCATGAACACTGAAGCTTTCTTT. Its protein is CASSLVHTMNTEAFF.

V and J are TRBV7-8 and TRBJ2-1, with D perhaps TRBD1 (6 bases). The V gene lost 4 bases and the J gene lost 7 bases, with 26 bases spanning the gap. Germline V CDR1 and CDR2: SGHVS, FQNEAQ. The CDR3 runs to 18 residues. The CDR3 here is CASSSGPQGMRRGNEQFF. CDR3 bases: TGTGCCAGCAGCTCTGGGCCCCAGGGGATGCGAAGGGGGAATGAGCAGTTCTTC.

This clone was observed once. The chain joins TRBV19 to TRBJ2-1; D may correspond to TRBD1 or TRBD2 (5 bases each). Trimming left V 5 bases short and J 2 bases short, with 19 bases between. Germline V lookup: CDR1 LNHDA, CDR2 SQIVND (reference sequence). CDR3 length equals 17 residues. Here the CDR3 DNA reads TGTGCCAGTAGTCCCTACAGGACCGGGACCCCCTACAATGAGCAGTTCTTC. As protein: CASSPYRTGTPYNEQFF.

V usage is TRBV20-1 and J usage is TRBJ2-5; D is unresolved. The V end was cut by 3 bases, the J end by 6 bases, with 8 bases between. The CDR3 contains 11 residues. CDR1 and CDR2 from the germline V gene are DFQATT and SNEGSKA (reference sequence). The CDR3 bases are TGCAGTGCTAGGACGTTTCAGACCCAGTACTTC. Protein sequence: CSARTFQTQYF.

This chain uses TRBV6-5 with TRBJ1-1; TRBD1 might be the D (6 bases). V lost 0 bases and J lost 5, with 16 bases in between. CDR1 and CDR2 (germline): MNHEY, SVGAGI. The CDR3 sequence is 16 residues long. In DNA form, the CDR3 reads TGTGCCAGCAGTTACTCTCCGGAGGGGGTAGAGACTGAAGCTTTCTTT. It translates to CASSYSPEGVETEAFF.

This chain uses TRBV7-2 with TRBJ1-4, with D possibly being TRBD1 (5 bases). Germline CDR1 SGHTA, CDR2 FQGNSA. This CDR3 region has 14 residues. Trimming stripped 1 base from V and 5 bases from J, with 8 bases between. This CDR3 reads CASSLGGSNEKLFF. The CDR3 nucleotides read TGTGCCAGCAGCTTAGGGGGCTCAAATGAAAAACTGTTTTTT.

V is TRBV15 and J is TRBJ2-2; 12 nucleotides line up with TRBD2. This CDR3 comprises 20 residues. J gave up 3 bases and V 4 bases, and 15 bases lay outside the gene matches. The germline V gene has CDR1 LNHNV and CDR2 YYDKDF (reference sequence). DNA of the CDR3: TGTGCCACCAGCACCCTCCGGGCGACCGGACTAGCGGGGTACACCGGGGAGCTGTTTTTT. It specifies CATSTLRATGLAGYTGELFF.